A selection of T cell receptor beta chains follows, all from one sample in a study of low-dose radiotherapy and immunotherapy resistance in tumors. TCRdb itself ran the reads through MiXCR, one entry per CDR3 protein. This table has 35,000 to 45,000 distinct CDR3 sequences, 20% to 25% appearing once. The sequencing here drew on PBMCs, taken after low-dose radiotherapy plus immunotherapy. Receptors originate from a male donor with prostate cancer. The CDR3 runs from the conserved cysteine through the conserved F or W. A D gene is named only where the DNA matches it firmly. Size is omitted from some rows. Given values are once, few, many or a class for expanded clones.

D,V,size,J,DNA,CDR3
NA,TRBV5-4,NA,TRBJ2-6,TGTGCCAGCAGCCCCGAAAGCTCTGGGGCCAACGTCCTGACTTTC,CASSPESSGANVLTF
NA,TRBV28,NA,TRBJ1-3,TGTGCCAGCAGTTTTCGAGAGACAGGCCTCCGCTCTGGAAACACCATATATTTT,CASSFRETGLRSGNTIYF
NA,TRBV13,NA,TRBJ2-1,TGTGCCAGCAGCCCTCCGCGGACTATTTACAATGAGCAGTTCTTC,CASSPPRTIYNEQFF
NA,TRBV6-6,NA,TRBJ1-5,TGTGCCAGCAGTACAGCAACCGCTAATCTGCCCCAGCATTTT,CASSTATANLPQHF
TRBD2,TRBV3-1,many,TRBJ2-7,TGTGCCAGCAGCCAGCTGACTAGCGACCTCGGAGAGCAGTACTTC,CASSQLTSDLGEQYF
NA,TRBV7-8,many,TRBJ2-3,TGTGCCAGCAGCTTAATGGGGGGCGCCGATACGCAGTATTTT,CASSLMGGADTQYF
TRBD1,TRBV19,many,TRBJ1-1,TGTGCCAGTACCAAACAGGGGGCGAGCACTGAAGCTTTCTTT,CASTKQGASTEAFF
NA,TRBV20-1,NA,TRBJ1-1,TGCAGTGCTAGAGATACCCTCGAGGGGGTGAACACTGAAGCTTTCTTT,CSARDTLEGVNTEAFF
NA,TRBV5-3,NA,TRBJ2-7,TGCGCCAGCAGAAAACAGGGCAGCTCCTACGAGCAGTACTTC,CASRKQGSSYEQYF
NA,TRBV4-2,many,TRBJ1-5,TGTGCCAGCAGCTCTCAGGGGTCGGATCAGCCCCAGCATTTT,CASSSQGSDQPQHF
NA,TRBV3-1,many,TRBJ1-1,TGTGCCAGCAGCCAAGAAGGAAAAGCTTTCTTT,CASSQEGKAFF
TRBD2,TRBV2,many,TRBJ2-7,TGTGCCAGCAGTGAAATCCCCGCTAGCGGACCCTACGAGCAGTACTTC,CASSEIPASGPYEQYF
NA,TRBV6-5,many,TRBJ2-2,TGTGCCAGCAGTCGGGACATTACAAACACCGGGGAGCTGTTTTTT,CASSRDITNTGELFF
NA,TRBV6-4,NA,TRBJ2-1,TGTGCCAGCAGTGAGGCTGAGGCAGGGGCAAGTGGGTTAAACAATGAGCAGTTCTTC,CASSEAEAGASGLNNEQFF
NA,TRBV2,medium-sized,TRBJ2-7,TGTGCCATCCTCCGGGGATCCTACGAGCAGTACTTC,CAILRGSYEQYF
NA,TRBV29-1,many,TRBJ2-7,TGCAGCGTAACATCTAGCTCCTACGAGCAGTACTTC,CSVTSSSYEQYF
NA,TRBV29-1,many,TRBJ2-7,TGCAGCGTTGAAGATCCCAACAGGAGCTCCTACGAGCAGTACTTC,CSVEDPNRSSYEQYF
TRBD2,TRBV18,many,TRBJ2-3,TGTGCCAGCTCACCACCGGGACTAGCCAAAGATACGCAGTATTTT,CASSPPGLAKDTQYF
NA,TRBV7-9,many,TRBJ2-3,TGTGCCAGCAGCCCTACGTCGGGGGGCGACGATACGCAGTATTTT,CASSPTSGGDDTQYF
NA,TRBV20-1,few,TRBJ2-7,TGCAGTGCTAGACCCTCCGGGACCCGGCGCGAGCAGTACTTC,CSARPSGTRREQYF
NA,TRBV18,many,TRBJ2-5,TGTGCCAGCTCACAAGGGGCTTTTGCGGAGACCCAGTACTTC,CASSQGAFAETQYF
TRBD1,TRBV7-8,NA,TRBJ2-1,TGTGCCAGCAGCCCCGGACAGGGGGCACGGAATGAGCAGTTCTTC,CASSPGQGARNEQFF
NA,TRBV4-1,many,TRBJ2-5,TGCGCCAGCAGCCAAGAGGGGTCAGCTTGGGAGACCCAGTACTTC,CASSQEGSAWETQYF
TRBD1,TRBV19,NA,TRBJ1-2,TGTGCCAGTAGGGAGACAGGGGGCGGCTACACCTTC,CASRETGGGYTF
NA,TRBV7-6,many,TRBJ2-5,TGTGCCAGCAGCTTAGCCCACCTGTACCAAGAGACCCAGTACTTC,CASSLAHLYQETQYF
TRBD1,TRBV6-2/TRBV6-3,many,TRBJ1-2,TGTGCCAGCAGGGACGGGACAGACTATGGCTACACCTTC,CASRDGTDYGYTF
TRBD2,TRBV20-1,many,TRBJ2-5,TGCAGTGCCAGCGGGGCCAAAGAGACCCAGTACTTC,CSASGAKETQYF
TRBD1,TRBV18,once,TRBJ2-2,TGTGCCAGCTCACCAGGGACAGGGAACACCGGGGAGCTGTTTTTT,CASSPGTGNTGELFF
NA,TRBV5-1,many,TRBJ2-7,TGCGCCAGCAGCTTGGGCGGAGTTTACGAGCAGTACTTC,CASSLGGVYEQYF
NA,TRBV12-3/TRBV12-4,NA,TRBJ2-2,TGTGCCAGCAGTTTGTTGGCCACCGGGGAGCTGTTTTTT,CASSLLATGELFF
TRBD1,TRBV18,many,TRBJ2-7,TGTGCCAGCTCACCCAGACAGGGAAATTACGAGCAGTACTTC,CASSPRQGNYEQYF
NA,TRBV5-1,NA,TRBJ1-6,TGCGCCAGCAGCTTGGTAGGTCGAGTGGACTTTTCACCCCTCCACTTT,CASSLVGRVDFSPLHF